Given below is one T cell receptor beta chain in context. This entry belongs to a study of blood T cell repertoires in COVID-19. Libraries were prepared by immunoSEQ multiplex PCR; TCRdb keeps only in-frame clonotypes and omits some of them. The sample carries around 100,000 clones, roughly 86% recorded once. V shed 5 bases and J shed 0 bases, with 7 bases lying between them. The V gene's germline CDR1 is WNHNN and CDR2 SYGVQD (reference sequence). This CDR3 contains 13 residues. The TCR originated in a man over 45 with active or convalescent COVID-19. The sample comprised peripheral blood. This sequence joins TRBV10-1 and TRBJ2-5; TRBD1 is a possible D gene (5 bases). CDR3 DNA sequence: TGCGCCAGCAGTATGACAGACCAAGAGACCCAGTACTTC. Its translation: CASSMTDQETQYF.